One and the same sample provided the 23 T cell receptor beta chains below, sequenced in a study of T cells after yellow fever vaccination. TCRdb reprocessed the 5' RACE reads via MiXCR and lists one record per CDR3 protein. The table records some 560,000 distinct CDR3 sequences, around 17% of them present only once. The sequences come from PBMCs, collected about 5 days after the first yellow fever vaccination. The origin of the receptors is a man in his late teens or twenties who received the YFV17D yellow fever vaccine.

The chain has TRBV29-1 and TRBJ2-6; a possible D gene is TRBD2 (5 bases). Germline V gene data show CDR1 as SQVTM and CDR2 as ANQGSEA. There are 12 residues in the CDR3. Trimming shortened V by 6 bases and J by 2 bases, and 5 bases separated the two germline ends. The CDR3 DNA follows: TGCAGCGTCGGGGCTGGGGCCAACGTCCTGACTTTC. Translating it yields CSVGAGANVLTF.

This clonotype has a handful of counts. This chain connects TRBV5-6 to TRBJ2-1; the D gene is possibly TRBD2 (6 bases). V lost 4 bases to trimming and J lost 0 bases, with 14 bases between them. The germline gives CDR1 SGHDT, CDR2 YYEEEE. The length of the CDR3 is 16 residues. CDR3 bases: TGTGCCAGCAGCCCCGGTCTAGCGAGCTCCTACAATGAGCAGTTCTTC. Amino acids: CASSPGLASSYNEQFF.

The rearrangement uses TRBV28 and TRBJ1-1; D gene unclear. This CDR3 contains 14 residues. Germline V gives CDR1 MDHEN, CDR2 SYDVKM. V lost 5 bases to trimming and J lost 2 bases, with 12 bases between them. CDR3 region: CASSLLQDNTEAFF. Here the CDR3 DNA reads TGTGCCAGCAGTCTCCTCCAGGATAACACTGAAGCTTTCTTT.

The chain links TRBV3-1 to TRBJ1-2; a possible D gene is TRBD1 (5 bases). CDR1 is LGHDT and CDR2 is YNNKEL in the germline V gene (reference sequence). V lost 4 bases and J lost 5, with 14 bases in between. The CDR3 is 14 residues long. CDR3 in DNA: TGTGCCAGCAGCCCCCGGGGACTGGAGTATGGCTACACCTTC. Translation gives CASSPRGLEYGYTF. Filled out from reference TRBV3-1 and TRBJ1-2, the complete variable domain reads DTAVSQTPKYLVTQMGNDKSIKCEQNLGHDTMYWYKQDSKKFLKIMFSYNNKELIINETVPNRFSPKSPDKAHLNLHINSLELGDSAVYFCASSPRGLEYGYTFGSGTRLTVV.

In this sample, this clonotype turned up a few times. V is TRBV14 and J is TRBJ2-1, with D tentatively TRBD2 (6 bases). This CDR3 spans 16 amino acids. Deletions cut 2 bases from V and 7 bases from J, with 18 bases between. The germline gives CDR1 SGHDN, CDR2 FVKESK. CDR3 residues: CASSQPGAGKGNEQFF. CDR3 nucleotide sequence: TGTGCCAGCAGCCAACCCGGGGCGGGGAAAGGAAATGAGCAGTTCTTC.

This clonotype was detected a few times. The rearrangement joins TRBV7-2 to TRBJ2-1; TRBD2 agrees at 10 bases. Germline loops: CDR1 SGHTA, CDR2 FQGNSA. The CDR3 has 14 amino acids. With 4 bases clipped from V and 8 bases from J, the junction kept 5 bases outside the gene matches. The CDR3 DNA follows: TGTGCCAGCAGCTGGTTAGCGGGGGGCGATGAGCAGTTCTTC. It codes for CASSWLAGGDEQFF.

This clonotype has just a few counts. The chain is built from TRBV11-2 and TRBJ2-3; no clear D. Per germline, CDR1 SGHAT and CDR2 FQNNGV. Trimming removed 7 bases from V and 3 bases from J, with 17 bases in between. The CDR3 is 15 residues long. The CDR3: CASTPSGRTTDTQYF. Written as DNA, the CDR3 is TGTGCCAGCACCCCATCGGGCAGGACGACAGATACGCAGTATTTT.

This clonotype was seen only a few times. This chain connects TRBV20-1 to TRBJ1-1; D is unclear. The CDR3 totals 15 residues. V dropped 2 bases and J dropped 0 bases, with 13 bases sitting between them. Germline V CDR1 and CDR2: DFQATT, SNEGSKA (reference sequence). In DNA form, the CDR3 reads TGCAGTGCTAGATCTTTAGATGGTTTGAACACTGAAGCTTTCTTT. Its protein is CSARSLDGLNTEAFF.

This clonotype was counted a few times. The chain carries TRBV5-1 and TRBJ2-2; tentative D call: TRBD2 (6 bases). This CDR3 comprises 16 residues. Deletions cut 0 bases from V and 1 base from J, with 10 bases between. CDR1 SGHRS and CDR2 YFSETQ come from the germline V gene. The chain's CDR3 is CASSLDGTVNTGELFF. The CDR3 bases are TGCGCCAGCAGCTTGGACGGGACTGTGAACACCGGGGAGCTGTTTTTT.

This clonotype came up a few times. This chain links TRBV15 with TRBJ1-1, with 7 bases that match TRBD1. CDR3 length: 15 residues. Per the germline V gene, CDR1 is LNHNV and CDR2 is YYDKDF (reference sequence). V gave up 5 bases and J gave up 3 bases; unmatched junction bases: 9. The CDR3, as DNA: TGTGCCACCAGCCCCCGACAGGGAGGGGACACTGAAGCTTTCTTT. Translating gives CATSPRQGGDTEAFF. The full variable domain, rest sourced from reference TRBV15 and TRBJ1-1, is DAMVIQNPRYQVTQFGKPVTLSCSQTLNHNVMYWYQQKSSQAPKLLFHYYDKDFNNEADTPDNFQSRRPNTSFCFLDIRSPGLGDTAMYLCATSPRQGGDTEAFFGQGTRLTVV.

The V call is TRBV6-5, the J call TRBJ1-1, with unresolved D. This CDR3 spans 13 amino acids. The germline CDR1 and CDR2 sequences are MNHEY and SVGAGI. V lost 2 bases, J lost 10 bases, and 14 bases lay in between. The CDR3 region is CASSYKPEVRAFF. The CDR3 DNA is TGTGCCAGCAGTTACAAGCCGGAGGTCAGAGCTTTCTTT.

This clonotype was recorded a few times. This chain links TRBV11-1 with TRBJ2-1; the match to TRBD1 covers 8 bases. CDR1 and CDR2 from the germline V gene are SGHAT and FQDESV (reference sequence). There are 19 residues in the CDR3. Trimming cost V 5 bases and J 4 bases; bases outside gene matches: 19. The CDR3 region has the DNA TGTGCCAGCAGCCCCGCCGGGGGACAGGCCTCCGTGGGGTACAATGAGCAGTTCTTC. This sequence encodes CASSPAGGQASVGYNEQFF.

This clonotype was counted between two and nine times. The chain couples TRBV20-1 to TRBJ2-7; D perhaps matches TRBD2 (5 bases). V dropped 6 bases and J dropped 0 bases, with 15 bases sitting between them. The V gene's germline CDR1 is DFQATT and CDR2 SNEGSKA (reference sequence). This CDR3 comprises 14 residues. The CDR3 spells CSASIRGYSYEQYF. The CDR3 DNA follows: TGCAGTGCGAGCATAAGAGGGTACTCCTACGAGCAGTACTTC.

The chain combines TRBV7-2 with TRBJ2-2; D not resolved. The V gene's germline CDR1 is SGHTA and CDR2 FQGNSA. V lost 6 bases and J 6 bases, leaving 8 bases between the germline ends. The CDR3 has 12 amino acids. CDR3 DNA sequence: TGTGCCAGCAGACACTGGTCCGGGGAGCTGTTTTTT. It specifies CASRHWSGELFF. The full variable domain, its missing parts supplied by reference TRBV7-2 and TRBJ2-2, is GAGVSQSPSNKVTEKGKDVELRCDPISGHTALYWYRQSLGQGLEFLIYFQGNSAPDKSGLPSDRFSAERTGGSVSTLTIQRTQQEDSAVYLCASRHWSGELFFGEGSRLTVL.

This sequence joins TRBV20-1 and TRBJ2-7, with 8 bases matching TRBD2. V gave up 4 bases and J gave up 4 bases; unmatched junction bases: 12. CDR1 and CDR2 from the germline V gene are DFQATT and SNEGSKA (reference sequence). This CDR3 region has 15 residues. This CDR3 reads CSAMDPRSGDYEQYV. CDR3 DNA sequence: TGCAGTGCTATGGACCCTCGTAGCGGGGATTACGAGCAGTACGTC.

The V and J genes are TRBV19 and TRBJ1-2, with 8 positions matching TRBD1. The CDR3 runs to 17 residues. CDR1 is LNHDA, CDR2 SQIVND, per germline (reference sequence). V was clipped by 2 bases and J by 8 bases; unmatched bases: 16. This CDR3 reads CASSIRFPGQGLDGYTF. As DNA, the CDR3 is TGTGCCAGTAGTATAAGGTTCCCCGGACAGGGTCTCGACGGCTACACCTTC.

V is TRBV4-3 and J is TRBJ1-6, with D unclear. There are 16 residues in the CDR3. Germline CDR1 reads LGHNA; CDR2 reads YSLEER. V lost 1 base and J 6 bases, leaving 13 bases between the germline ends. DNA for the CDR3: TGCGCCAGCAGCCAAGCGACATACTACTCTAATTCACCCCTCCACTTT. Translated, it gives CASSQATYYSNSPLHF.

This rearrangement joins TRBV19 to TRBJ1-2; 7 bases fit TRBD1. V lost 6 bases, J lost 7 bases, and 8 bases stayed unmatched. CDR1 is LNHDA, CDR2 SQIVND, per germline (reference sequence). The CDR3 runs 13 residues. Written as DNA, the CDR3 is TGTGCCAGTAGCAGGAGGGGGCAGCGTGGCTACACCTTC. Translating it yields CASSRRGQRGYTF. The full variable domain, in which reference TRBV19 and TRBJ1-2 provide the parts outside the CDR3, is DGGITQSPKYLFRKEGQNVTLSCEQNLNHDAMYWYRQDPGQGLRLIYYSQIVNDFQKGDIAEGYSVSREKKESFPLTVTSAQKNPTAFYLCASSRRGQRGYTFGSGTRLTVV.

This clonotype was counted between two and nine times. V gene TRBV7-2 combines with J gene TRBJ2-7; D is perhaps TRBD2 (6 bases). V lost 5 bases to trimming and J lost 4 bases, with 12 bases between them. The germline V gene has CDR1 SGHTA and CDR2 FQGNSA. This CDR3 contains 13 residues. CDR3 region: CASSPTRMYEQYF. CDR3 nucleotide sequence: TGTGCCAGCAGCCCGACTAGGATGTACGAGCAGTACTTC.

This clonotype was counted a few times. The rearrangement joins TRBV7-6 to TRBJ1-2; weak D call: TRBD1 (6 bases). This CDR3 has 15 residues. V gave up 2 bases and J gave up 3 bases, with 13 bases separating them. CDR1 SGHVS and CDR2 FNYEAQ come from the germline V gene. The DNA of the CDR3 is TGTGCCAGCAGCTTAATTCCAGGGGAATACTATGGCTACACCTTC. The encoded protein is CASSLIPGEYYGYTF.

This clonotype was counted a few times. The chain combines TRBV5-8 with TRBJ2-5, with TRBD2 matching 13 bases. V shed 4 bases, J shed 2 bases, and the junction held 5 bases outside the gene matches. Germline V gene data show CDR1 as SGHTS and CDR2 as YDEGEE. The CDR3 spans 16 residues. CDR3 in amino acids: CASSPGTSGNQETQYF. CDR3 in DNA: TGTGCCAGCAGCCCCGGGACTAGCGGGAATCAAGAGACCCAGTACTTC.

This clonotype occurred a few times. The rearrangement joins TRBV6-2 or TRBV6-3 to TRBJ2-1, with TRBD1 as a possible D gene (5 bases). V lost 6 bases, J lost 8 bases, and 8 bases lay in between. This CDR3 comprises 11 residues. Germline V gives CDR1 MNHEY, CDR2 SVGEGT. The CDR3 reads CASRYRYEQFF. The CDR3 DNA sequence: TGTGCCAGCAGGTACAGGTATGAGCAGTTCTTC.

In DNA, the CDR3 is TGTGCCAGCAGCCAAGTTTTCGCGGGGGGGCCGGGGTTGAGGGATACGCAGTATTTT. Its protein is CASSQVFAGGPGLRDTQYF. The chain carries TRBV4-2 and TRBJ2-3; 9 nucleotides line up with TRBD2. In germline, CDR1 is LGHNA, CDR2 YNFKEQ. V lost 1 base to trimming and J lost 6 bases; unmatched junction nucleotides: 17. The CDR3 has 19 residues.